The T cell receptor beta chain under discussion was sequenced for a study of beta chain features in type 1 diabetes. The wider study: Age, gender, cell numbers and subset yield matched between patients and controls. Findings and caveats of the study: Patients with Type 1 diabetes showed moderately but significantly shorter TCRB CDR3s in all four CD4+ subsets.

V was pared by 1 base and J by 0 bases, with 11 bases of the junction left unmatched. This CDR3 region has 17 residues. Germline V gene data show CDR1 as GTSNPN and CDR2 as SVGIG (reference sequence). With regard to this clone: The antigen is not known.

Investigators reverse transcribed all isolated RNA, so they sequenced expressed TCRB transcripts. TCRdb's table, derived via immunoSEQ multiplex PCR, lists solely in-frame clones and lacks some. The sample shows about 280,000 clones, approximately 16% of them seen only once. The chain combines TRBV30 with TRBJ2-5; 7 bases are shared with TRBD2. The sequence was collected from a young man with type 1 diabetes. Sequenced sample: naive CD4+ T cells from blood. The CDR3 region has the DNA TGTGCCTGGAGTGCCACGAGGACTAGTCGGTACCAAGAGACCCAGTACTTC. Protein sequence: CAWSATRTSRYQETQYF.